A single sample gave rise to the 27 T cell receptor beta chains below, sequenced in a study of cytomegalovirus exposure and HLA in healthy donors. PCR employed 60 Vbeta and 13 Jbeta primers. Produced via immunoSEQ multiplex PCR; TCRdb's table is partial and in-frame only. The sample table sets out around 74,000 clones. The sequencing input was PBMCs. The origin of the receptors is a man between 50 and 59 years old in good health and CMV-seropositive.

V is TRBV9 and J is TRBJ2-7, with D perhaps TRBD2 (5 bases). The CDR3 extends over 14 amino acids. The germline CDR1 and CDR2 sequences are SGDLS and YYNGEE. V lost 4 bases, J lost 2 bases, and 13 bases lay in between. The CDR3 loop is CASSPGTVTYEQYF. CDR3 bases: TGTGCCAGCAGCCCGGGAACAGTTACCTACGAGCAGTACTTC.

The chain employs TRBV10-3 and TRBJ2-1; possible D gene TRBD2, 5 bases. The V gene's germline CDR1 is ENHRY and CDR2 SYGVKD. The CDR3 contains 13 residues. The V and J ends lost 1 base and 8 bases respectively, with 9 bases between them. The CDR3 here is CAISEYRRDEQFF. The DNA for the CDR3 is TGTGCCATCAGTGAGTATAGGCGGGATGAGCAGTTCTTC.

The chain couples TRBV5-6 to TRBJ2-5; 12 bases agree with TRBD1. CDR3 length: 16 amino acids. With V trimmed by 4 bases and J by 4 bases, 8 bases remained unmatched. The germline gives CDR1 SGHDT, CDR2 YYEEEE. The CDR3 protein is CASSDPGTGGRETQYF. In DNA, the CDR3 is TGTGCCAGCAGCGACCCCGGGACAGGGGGCAGAGAGACCCAGTACTTC.

The chain uses TRBV7-6 and TRBJ2-1; D is possibly TRBD2 (6 bases). CDR1 SGHVS and CDR2 FNYEAQ come from the germline V gene. CDR3 length equals 16 residues. V gave up 6 bases and J gave up 6 bases, with 21 bases separating them. The CDR3 loop is CASRSPGEGGVNEQFF. As DNA, the CDR3 is TGTGCCAGCAGATCCCCGGGCGAGGGCGGGGTCAATGAGCAGTTCTTC.

The chain carries TRBV5-4 and TRBJ2-6, with 7 bases fitting TRBD1. Germline CDR1 reads SGHNT; CDR2 reads YYREEE (reference sequence). CDR3 length: 17 amino acids. V lost 2 bases, J lost 0 bases, and 5 bases stayed unmatched. CDR3 amino acids: CASSLDRATSGANVLTF. The CDR3 region has the DNA TGTGCCAGCAGCTTAGACAGGGCGACCTCTGGGGCCAACGTCCTGACTTTC.

The chain carries TRBV19 and TRBJ2-6; tentative D call: TRBD2 (5 bases). The CDR3 has 14 amino acids. Per the germline V gene, CDR1 is LNHDA and CDR2 is SQIVND (reference sequence). V was pared by 11 bases and J by 4 bases, with 15 bases between. CDR3 in DNA: TGTGCCTGCGCCTTGAGGGCCGGGGCCAACGTCCTGACTTTC. This translates into CACALRAGANVLTF.

The chain recombines TRBV7-2 with TRBJ1-1, with D possibly TRBD1 on 6 matching bases. Per germline, CDR1 SGHTA and CDR2 FQGNSA. Deletions cut 3 bases from V and 5 bases from J, with 10 bases between. The CDR3 extends over 13 amino acids. CDR3 in amino acids: CASSFSGETEAFF. CDR3 bases: TGTGCCAGCAGCTTCTCAGGGGAGACTGAAGCTTTCTTT.

The gene calls are TRBV5-6 and TRBJ2-3, with D unresolved. Germline loops: CDR1 SGHDT, CDR2 YYEEEE. The CDR3 covers 14 residues. Trimming left V 1 base short and J 0 bases short, with 6 bases between. The CDR3 nucleotides read TGTGCCAGCAGCTTGAGACTGAGCACAGATACGCAGTATTTT. It codes for CASSLRLSTDTQYF.

The rearrangement uses TRBV29-1 and TRBJ1-1, with 9 bases lining up with TRBD1. With V trimmed by 7 bases and J by 5 bases, 5 bases remained unmatched. Per the germline V gene, CDR1 is SQVTM and CDR2 is ANQGSEA. The CDR3 consists of 12 residues. The CDR3 loop reads CSGRQGETEAFF. CDR3 DNA: TGCAGCGGACGACAGGGGGAAACTGAAGCTTTCTTT.

The chain has TRBV11-2 and TRBJ1-2, with a possible D match to TRBD1 (5 bases). Germline CDR1 SGHAT, CDR2 FQNNGV. Trimming left V 1 base short and J 6 bases short, with 15 bases between. This CDR3 contains 15 residues. The CDR3 nucleotides read TGTGCCAGCAGCTTAGCGCGACAAGGGGTAGATGGCTACACCTTC. Amino acid sequence: CASSLARQGVDGYTF.

The chain combines TRBV2 with TRBJ2-7; D is uncertain. Germline V gene data show CDR1 as SNHLY and CDR2 as FYNNEI. The V gene lost 3 bases and the J gene lost 3 bases, with 18 bases spanning the gap. CDR3 size: 16 residues. The DNA of the CDR3 is TGTGCCAGCAGTGACAGTCCAGTGGATAGCCTCTACGAGCAGTACGTC. Amino acid sequence: CASSDSPVDSLYEQYV.

The V call is TRBV28, the J call TRBJ1-5; D not certain. From germline, CDR1 is MDHEN and CDR2 SYDVKM. V lost 4 bases to trimming and J lost 0 bases, with 7 bases between them. The CDR3 has 14 residues. The CDR3, as DNA: TGTGCCAGCAGTTCTACTAATAGCAATCAGCCCCAGCATTTT. Protein: CASSSTNSNQPQHF.

The rearrangement links TRBV7-9 to TRBJ1-2, with TRBD1 matching over 8 bases. Germline CDR1 SEHNR, CDR2 FQNEAQ (reference sequence). Trimming removed 3 bases from V and 6 bases from J; junction bases left unmatched: 3. The CDR3 extends over 13 amino acids. The CDR3 loop is CASSFAGGNGYTF. The CDR3 nucleotides are TGTGCCAGCAGCTTTGCAGGGGGCAATGGCTACACCTTC.

The V and J genes are TRBV10-3 and TRBJ1-1; 7 bases align to TRBD1. The J segment lost 10 bases and the V segment lost 3 bases, leaving 8 bases of the junction unmatched. CDR3 size: 13 residues. Germline V gene data show CDR1 as ENHRY and CDR2 as SYGVKD. The CDR3: CAISEGGAGSAFF. The CDR3 DNA reads TGTGCCATCAGTGAAGGGGGCGCAGGGTCAGCTTTCTTT.

As DNA, the CDR3 is TGTGCCAGCAGGGTAGCCGGGACAGCTACCGGGGAGCTGTTTTTT. It specifies CASRVAGTATGELFF. The chain has TRBV2 and TRBJ2-2, with 7 positions matching TRBD1. V shed 6 bases and J 5 bases; nucleotides not matched to a gene: 9. The germline V gene has CDR1 SNHLY and CDR2 FYNNEI. This CDR3 comprises 15 residues.

The chain employs TRBV11-2 and TRBJ1-1, with 9 positions matching TRBD1. Trimming removed 2 bases from V and 3 bases from J; junction bases left unmatched: 10. Germline V gives CDR1 SGHAT, CDR2 FQNNGV. The CDR3 is made up of 17 amino acids. CDR3 in DNA: TGTGCCAGCAGCTTATGGGACAGGGTGCCGGAGCACACTGAAGCTTTCTTT. It specifies CASSLWDRVPEHTEAFF.

V and J are TRBV7-9 and TRBJ2-1, with 9 bases fitting TRBD2. Germline-derived CDR1 and CDR2 are SEHNR and FQNEAQ (reference sequence). This CDR3 is built from 16 residues. V dropped 5 bases and J dropped 4; count of bases not matched to a gene: 9. CDR3 in amino acids: CASSVVREGRYNEQFF. The DNA of the CDR3 is TGTGCCAGCAGCGTAGTGCGGGAGGGCCGATACAATGAGCAGTTCTTC. Using reference TRBV7-9 and TRBJ2-1 for the parts outside the CDR3, the full variable domain is DTGVSQNPRHKITKRGQNVTFRCDPISEHNRLYWYRQTLGQGPEFLTYFQNEAQLEKSRLLSDRFSAERPKGSFSTLEIQRTEQGDSAMYLCASSVVREGRYNEQFFGPGTRLTVL.

V usage is TRBV19 and J usage is TRBJ2-3, with 7 positions matching TRBD2. This CDR3 has 18 amino acids. Germline values: CDR1 LNHDA, CDR2 SQIVND (reference sequence). The CDR3 bases are TGTGACTGCAGTAAGTTGGAGGGTCTAGCGGTTAGCACAGATACGCAGTATTTT. As protein: CDCSKLEGLAVSTDTQYF.

CDR3 DNA sequence: TGTGCCATCAGTGAGTACGGAGGGGCAGGGCAGGCGCCTGAAGCTTTCTTT. It specifies CAISEYGGAGQAPEAFF. The rearrangement uses TRBV10-3 and TRBJ1-1; tentative D call: TRBD1 (5 bases). The CDR3 has 17 amino acids. V was clipped by 1 base and J by 6 bases, with 21 bases between them. CDR1 and CDR2 from the germline V gene are ENHRY and SYGVKD.

This chain connects TRBV9 to TRBJ1-3; D may be TRBD1 (5 bases). Trimming cost V 0 bases and J 5 bases, with 6 bases left between them. The CDR3 sequence is 13 residues long. The germline V gene has CDR1 SGDLS and CDR2 YYNGEE. The CDR3 sequence is CASSVAGRNTIYF. For the CDR3, the DNA is TGTGCCAGCAGCGTAGCAGGGAGAAACACCATATATTTT.

The chain joins TRBV13 to TRBJ1-2; 9 nucleotides line up with TRBD1. The CDR3 extends over 13 amino acids. Trimming took 3 bases from V and 4 from J; bases not matched to a gene: 0. Looked up from germline, CDR1 is PRHDT and CDR2 is FYEKMQ (reference sequence). The CDR3 bases are TGTGCCAGCAGCTTGACAGGGGGCTATGGCTACACCTTC. Its translation is CASSLTGGYGYTF.

This chain connects TRBV11-2 to TRBJ1-1, with a tentative D call TRBD1 (6 bases). This CDR3 is 16 amino acids long. Looked up from germline, CDR1 is SGHAT and CDR2 is FQNNGV. Trimming removed 5 bases at V and 0 bases at J, with 16 bases between. CDR3 in amino acids: CASSPASTGLNTEAFF. In nucleotides, the CDR3 is TGTGCCAGCAGCCCTGCGTCCACAGGGTTGAACACTGAAGCTTTCTTT.

The chain recombines TRBV6-1 with TRBJ1-2, with no clear D. CDR1 and CDR2 from the germline V gene are MNHNS and SASEGT. Trimming stripped 3 bases from V and 4 bases from J, with 9 bases between. This CDR3 is 13 amino acids long. In DNA, the CDR3 is TGTGCCAGCAGTGAGGAGGGAATCTATGGCTACACCTTC. As protein: CASSEEGIYGYTF.

V gene TRBV4-1 combines with J gene TRBJ1-2, with a tentative D call TRBD1 (5 bases). V gave up 0 bases and J gave up 8 bases, with 16 bases separating them. CDR1 MGHRA and CDR2 YSYEKL come from the germline V gene. The CDR3 sequence is 15 residues long. CDR3 sequence reads: CASSQEGLPGYGYTF. DNA for the CDR3: TGCGCCAGCAGCCAAGAAGGGCTCCCAGGGTACGGCTACACCTTC.

This rearrangement joins TRBV28 to TRBJ1-1, with D possibly TRBD1 on 5 matching bases. The V and J ends lost 5 bases and 6 bases respectively, with 13 bases between them. CDR1 is MDHEN and CDR2 is SYDVKM in the germline V gene. The CDR3 has 13 residues. The CDR3: CASSPPAGAEAFF. The CDR3 coding sequence is TGTGCCAGCAGTCCCCCCGCGGGGGCTGAAGCTTTCTTT.

The gene calls are TRBV7-9 and TRBJ2-1, with 11 bases identical to TRBD2. In germline, CDR1 is SEHNR, CDR2 FQNEAQ (reference sequence). V dropped 4 bases and J dropped 7; count of bases not matched to a gene: 6. CDR3 length: 15 amino acids. The CDR3 region has the DNA TGTGCCAGCAGCTCCACTAGCGGGAGAAGTAATGAGCAGTTCTTC. This codes for CASSSTSGRSNEQFF. Full variable domain (rest looked up from reference TRBV7-9 and TRBJ2-1): DTGVSQNPRHKITKRGQNVTFRCDPISEHNRLYWYRQTLGQGPEFLTYFQNEAQLEKSRLLSDRFSAERPKGSFSTLEIQRTEQGDSAMYLCASSSTSGRSNEQFFGPGTRLTVL.

The chain couples TRBV5-1 to TRBJ2-7; 13 bases align to TRBD2. The CDR3 spans 14 residues. Per the germline V gene, CDR1 is SGHRS and CDR2 is YFSETQ. After removal of 6 bases from V and 3 bases from J, the junction contained 3 bases not matched to a gene. The CDR3 DNA reads TGCGCCAGCACCTGGACTAGCGGGAGCTACGAGCAGTACTTC. Encoded protein: CASTWTSGSYEQYF.